The rows below give T cell receptor beta chains drawn from one sample of a study of CD8+ T cells in alopecia areata. Only in-frame clones appear in the TCRdb table, and some are missing; sequencing was by immunoSEQ multiplex PCR. The table includes some 190,000 clones, 40% to 65% detected once. The material was CD8+ T cells sorted from blood, obtained between weeks 51 and 54, from a patient treated with tofacitinib. These receptors all come from a human donor with alopecia areata. The CDR3 runs from the conserved cysteine through the conserved F or W. The order of the fields is J gene, V gene, D gene, clone size, CDR3 protein, CDR3 DNA. D genes are given only for firm matches. For some rows the clone size is stated as once, few or many, or as a class when expanded; others skip it.

TRBJ2-1,TRBV15,-,few,CATSKLGDFDGNEQFF,TGTGCCACCAGCAAGTTAGGGGACTTCGATGGGAATGAGCAGTTCTTC
TRBJ1-2,TRBV9,-,-,CASSVDTADPGGYTF,TGTGCCAGCAGCGTGGATACCGCCGACCCGGGTGGCTACACCTTC
TRBJ1-2,TRBV2,-,few,CASSEGAGHYGYTF,TGTGCCAGCAGTGAAGGGGCAGGGCACTATGGCTACACCTTC
TRBJ1-2,TRBV5-6,-,-,CASSLGATGSGYGYTF,TGTGCCAGCAGCTTGGGTGCAACAGGGAGTGGCTATGGCTACACCTTC
TRBJ2-5,TRBV7-6,-,-,CASSLAGGERETQYF,TGTGCCAGCAGCTTAGCAGGCGGGGAGCGAGAGACCCAGTACTTC
TRBJ2-2,TRBV5-1,-,-,CASTGQDTGELFF,TGCGCCAGCACGGGCCAGGACACCGGGGAGCTGTTTTTT
TRBJ2-7,TRBV23-1,TRBD1,few,CASSQPSGRGQENYEQYF,TGCGCCAGCAGTCAACCCTCGGGACGTGGACAGGAAAACTACGAGCAGTACTTC
TRBJ2-3,TRBV13,-,few,CASSPAAGDTQYF,TGTGCCAGCAGCCCCGCGGCAGGCGATACGCAGTATTTT
TRBJ1-4,TRBV4-3,-,few,CASSRLTGTSNEKLFF,TGCGCCAGCAGCCGACTTACCGGGACGAGTAATGAAAAACTGTTTTTT
TRBJ2-7,TRBV9,-,few,CASSVGDGSYEQYF,TGTGCCAGCAGCGTAGGGGACGGTTCCTACGAGCAGTACTTC
TRBJ1-4,TRBV5-1,-,-,CASSPGPTNEKLFF,TGCGCCAGCAGCCCGGGACCGACGAATGAAAAACTGTTTTTT
TRBJ2-7,TRBV29-1,-,-,CSVEQEGYEQYF,TGCAGCGTTGAACAGGAAGGCTACGAGCAGTACTTC
TRBJ2-7,TRBV18,-,-,CASSPLEQGGSLGEQYF,TGTGCCAGCTCACCACTAGAACAGGGAGGAAGTCTAGGGGAGCAGTACTTC